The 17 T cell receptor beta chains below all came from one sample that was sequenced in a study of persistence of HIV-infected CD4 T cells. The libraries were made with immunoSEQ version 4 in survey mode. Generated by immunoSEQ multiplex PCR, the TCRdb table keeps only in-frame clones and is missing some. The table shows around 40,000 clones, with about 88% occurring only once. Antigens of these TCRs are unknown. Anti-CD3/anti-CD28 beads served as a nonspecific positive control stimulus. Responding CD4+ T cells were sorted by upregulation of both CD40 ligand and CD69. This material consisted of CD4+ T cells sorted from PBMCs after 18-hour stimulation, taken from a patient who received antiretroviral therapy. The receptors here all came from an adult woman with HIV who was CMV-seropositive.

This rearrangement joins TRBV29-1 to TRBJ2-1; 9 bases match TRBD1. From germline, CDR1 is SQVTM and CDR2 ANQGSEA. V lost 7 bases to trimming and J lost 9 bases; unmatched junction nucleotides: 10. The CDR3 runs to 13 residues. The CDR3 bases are TGCAGCGGGGCCGGGACAGGGATCGGTGAGCAGTTCTTC. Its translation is CSGAGTGIGEQFF.

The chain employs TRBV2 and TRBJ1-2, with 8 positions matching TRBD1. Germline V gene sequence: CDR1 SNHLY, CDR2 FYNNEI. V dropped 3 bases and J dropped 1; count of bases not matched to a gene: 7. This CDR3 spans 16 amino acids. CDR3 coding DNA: TGTGCCAGCAGTGATATGGGACAGGCGGATAACTATGGCTACACCTTC. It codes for CASSDMGQADNYGYTF.

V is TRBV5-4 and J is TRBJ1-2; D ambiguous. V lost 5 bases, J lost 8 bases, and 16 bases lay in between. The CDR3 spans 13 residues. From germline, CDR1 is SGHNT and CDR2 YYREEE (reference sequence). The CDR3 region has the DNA TGTGCCAGCAGACCGGACGGGAAAGAAGGCTACACCTTC. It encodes CASRPDGKEGYTF.

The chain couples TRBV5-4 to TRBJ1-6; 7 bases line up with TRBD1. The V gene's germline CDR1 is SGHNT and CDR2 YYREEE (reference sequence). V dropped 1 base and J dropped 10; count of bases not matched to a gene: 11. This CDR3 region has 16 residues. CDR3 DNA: TGTGCCAGCAGCTTGCCGGGACAGCCTGCACAGTCACCCCTCCACTTT. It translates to CASSLPGQPAQSPLHF.

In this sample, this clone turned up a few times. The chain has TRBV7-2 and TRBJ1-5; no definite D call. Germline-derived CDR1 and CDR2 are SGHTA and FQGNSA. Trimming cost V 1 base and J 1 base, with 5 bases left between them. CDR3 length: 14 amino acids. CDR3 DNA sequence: TGTGCCAGCAGCTTAGTCAAAAGCAATCAGCCCCAGCATTTT. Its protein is CASSLVKSNQPQHF.

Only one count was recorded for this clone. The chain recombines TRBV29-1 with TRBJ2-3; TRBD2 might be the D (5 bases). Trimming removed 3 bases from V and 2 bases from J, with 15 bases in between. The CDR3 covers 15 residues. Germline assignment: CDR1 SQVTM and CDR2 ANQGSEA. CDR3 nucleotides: TGCAGCGTTGATTCCGGCGGAGGATACACAGATACGCAGTATTTT. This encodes CSVDSGGGYTDTQYF.

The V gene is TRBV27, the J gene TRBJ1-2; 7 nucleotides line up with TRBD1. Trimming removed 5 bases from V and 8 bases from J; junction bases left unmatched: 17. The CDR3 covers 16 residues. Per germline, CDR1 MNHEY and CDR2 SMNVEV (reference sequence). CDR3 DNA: TGTGCCAGCAGTACCGAACCCACAGGGGTCCAAGACGGCTACACCTTC. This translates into CASSTEPTGVQDGYTF.

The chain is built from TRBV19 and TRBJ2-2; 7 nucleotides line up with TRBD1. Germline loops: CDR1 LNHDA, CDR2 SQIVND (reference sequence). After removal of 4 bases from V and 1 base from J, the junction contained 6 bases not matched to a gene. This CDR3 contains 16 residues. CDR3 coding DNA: TGTGCCAGTAGTAGGGGGCGACAGGGGAACACCGGGGAGCTGTTTTTT. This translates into CASSRGRQGNTGELFF.

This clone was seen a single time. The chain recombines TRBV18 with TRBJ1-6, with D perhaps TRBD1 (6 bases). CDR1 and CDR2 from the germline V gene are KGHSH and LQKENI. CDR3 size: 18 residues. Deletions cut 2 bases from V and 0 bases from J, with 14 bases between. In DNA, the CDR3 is TGTGCCAGCTCACCAGATAACAGGGCCAGCTCCTATAATTCACCCCTCCACTTT. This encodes CASSPDNRASSYNSPLHF.

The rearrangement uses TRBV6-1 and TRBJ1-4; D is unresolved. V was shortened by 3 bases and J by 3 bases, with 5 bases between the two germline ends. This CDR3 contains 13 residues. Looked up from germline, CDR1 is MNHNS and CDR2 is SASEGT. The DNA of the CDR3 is TGTGCCAGCAGTGACCAGTCTAATGAAAAACTGTTTTTT. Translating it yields CASSDQSNEKLFF.

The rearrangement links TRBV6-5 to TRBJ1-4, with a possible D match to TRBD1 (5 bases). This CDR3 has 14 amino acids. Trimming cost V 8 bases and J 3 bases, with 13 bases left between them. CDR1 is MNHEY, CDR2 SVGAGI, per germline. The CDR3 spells CASHMGQPNEKLFF. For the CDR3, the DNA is TGTGCCAGCCATATGGGGCAGCCTAATGAAAAACTGTTTTTT.

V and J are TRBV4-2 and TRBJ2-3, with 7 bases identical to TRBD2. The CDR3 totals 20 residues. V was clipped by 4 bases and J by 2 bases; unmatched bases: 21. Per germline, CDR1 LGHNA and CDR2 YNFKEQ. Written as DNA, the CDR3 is TGTGCCAGCAGCCTCCAACAGACAGAATGGGGGGGAGTACACACAGATACGCAGTATTTT. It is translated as CASSLQQTEWGGVHTDTQYF.

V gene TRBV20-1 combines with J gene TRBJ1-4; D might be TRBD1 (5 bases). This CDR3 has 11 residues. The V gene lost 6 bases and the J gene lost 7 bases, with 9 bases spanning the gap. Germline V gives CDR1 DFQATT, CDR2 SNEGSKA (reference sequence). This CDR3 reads CSAPQGEKLFF. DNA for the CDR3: TGCAGTGCCCCGCAGGGTGAAAAACTGTTTTTT.

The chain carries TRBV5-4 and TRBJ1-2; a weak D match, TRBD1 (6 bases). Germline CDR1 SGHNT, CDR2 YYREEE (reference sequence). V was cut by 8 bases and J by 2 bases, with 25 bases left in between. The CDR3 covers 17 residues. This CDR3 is CASRRIGGIRENYGYTF. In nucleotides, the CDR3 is TGTGCCAGTCGACGCATCGGGGGCATCAGGGAAAACTATGGCTACACCTTC.

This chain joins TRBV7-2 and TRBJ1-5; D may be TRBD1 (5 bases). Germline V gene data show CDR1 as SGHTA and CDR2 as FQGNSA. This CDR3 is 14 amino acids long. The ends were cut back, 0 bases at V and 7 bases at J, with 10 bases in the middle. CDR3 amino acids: CASSLARGDQPQHF. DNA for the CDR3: TGTGCCAGCAGCTTAGCGCGTGGGGACCAGCCCCAGCATTTT.

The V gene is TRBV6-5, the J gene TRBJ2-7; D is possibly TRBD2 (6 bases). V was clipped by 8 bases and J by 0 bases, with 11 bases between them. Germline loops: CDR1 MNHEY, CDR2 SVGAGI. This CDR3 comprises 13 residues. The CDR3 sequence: CASRELSSYEQYF. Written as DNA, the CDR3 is TGTGCCAGCCGGGAGTTAAGCTCCTACGAGCAGTACTTC.

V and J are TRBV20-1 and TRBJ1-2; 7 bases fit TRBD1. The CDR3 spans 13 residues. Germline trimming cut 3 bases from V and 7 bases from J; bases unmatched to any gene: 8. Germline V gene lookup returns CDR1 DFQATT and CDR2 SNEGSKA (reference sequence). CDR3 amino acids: CSASKGQTFGYTF. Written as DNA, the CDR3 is TGCAGTGCTAGTAAGGGACAGACTTTTGGCTACACCTTC.